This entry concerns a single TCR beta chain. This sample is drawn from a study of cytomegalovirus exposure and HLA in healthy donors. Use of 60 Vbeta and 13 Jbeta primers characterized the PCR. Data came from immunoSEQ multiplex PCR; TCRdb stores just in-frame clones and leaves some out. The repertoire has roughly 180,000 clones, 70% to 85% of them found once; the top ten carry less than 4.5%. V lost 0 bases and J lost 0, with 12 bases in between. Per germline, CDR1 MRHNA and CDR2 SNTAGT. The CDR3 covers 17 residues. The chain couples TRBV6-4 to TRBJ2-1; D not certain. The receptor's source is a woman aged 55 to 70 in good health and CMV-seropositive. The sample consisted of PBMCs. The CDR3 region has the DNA TGTGCCAGCAGTGACTCGAAGTACAGAAGCTCCTACAATGAGCAGTTCTTC. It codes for CASSDSKYRSSYNEQFF.